This T cell receptor (beta chain) stems from a study of control samples from healthy donors and cancer patients. Profiled with immunoSEQ multiplex PCR; TCRdb holds only in-frame clones, not every one. The sample consists of around 80,000 clones, around nine tenths of them appearing once. Specimen: blood. The source of this sequence is a man over 45 in good health.

The CDR3 DNA follows: TGTGCCAGCAGCTCTACAGATACGCAGTATTTT. This translates into CASSSTDTQYF. This chain links TRBV7-6 with TRBJ2-3; unclear D gene. The CDR3 runs to 11 residues. V was shortened by 4 bases and J by 3 bases, with 2 bases between the two germline ends. In germline, CDR1 is SGHVS, CDR2 FNYEAQ.